The 25 T cell receptor beta chains below come from one sample, sequenced in a study of cytomegalovirus exposure and HLA in healthy donors. The table came from immunoSEQ multiplex PCR; TCRdb's copy has only in-frame clones and leaves some out. The sample includes around 71,000 clones, approximately 94% of them seen just once. What was sequenced was PBMCs. The source of these receptors is a man aged 18 to 30 in good health and CMV-seropositive.

The chain joins TRBV5-6 to TRBJ1-2; TRBD1 matches at 10 bases. The trim removed 4 bases at V and 4 bases at J, leaving 4 bases unmatched. This CDR3 spans 14 amino acids. Germline V gene sequence: CDR1 SGHDT, CDR2 YYEEEE. The CDR3 nucleotides are TGTGCCAGCAGCCCGGGACAGGGGCTCTATGGCTACACCTTC. It specifies CASSPGQGLYGYTF.

The J gene is TRBJ2-1, the V gene TRBV15, with a tentative D call TRBD1 (5 bases). The CDR3 covers 14 residues. V gave up 0 bases and J gave up 7 bases, with 10 bases separating them. CDR1 and CDR2 (germline): LNHNV, YYDKDF (reference sequence). CDR3 nucleotide sequence: TGTGCCACCAGCAGAGAGGGGCTGTATAATGAGCAGTTCTTC. It translates to CATSREGLYNEQFF.

Here the CDR3 reads CASSMGRGSGGYTF. The CDR3 region has the DNA TGCGCCAGCAGCATGGGAAGGGGGAGCGGAGGCTACACCTTC. The chain couples TRBV5-1 to TRBJ1-2; the D gene is possibly TRBD1 (6 bases). Germline V CDR1 and CDR2: SGHRS, YFSETQ. Trimming stripped 4 bases from V and 8 bases from J, with 18 bases between. The CDR3 runs to 14 residues.

This chain links TRBV7-2 with TRBJ2-4; D is perhaps TRBD2 (6 bases). The CDR3 runs to 15 residues. Germline V gene lookup returns CDR1 SGHTA and CDR2 FQGNSA. Trimming removed 1 base at V and 2 bases at J, with 9 bases between. CDR3 bases: TGTGCCAGCAGCTTAGTTGGGGGGTCCAAAAACATTCAGTACTTC. Protein product: CASSLVGGSKNIQYF.

The rearrangement joins TRBV28 to TRBJ2-1; TRBD2 agrees at 7 bases. CDR3 length: 13 amino acids. The germline V gene has CDR1 MDHEN and CDR2 SYDVKM. V was clipped by 8 bases and J by 7 bases; unmatched bases: 8. CDR3 region: CASLLTGGNEQFF. The CDR3 region has the DNA TGTGCCAGCTTATTAACGGGGGGAAATGAGCAGTTCTTC.

This clone was found once. V gene TRBV6-5 combines with J gene TRBJ2-7, with D perhaps TRBD1 (5 bases). This CDR3 is 14 amino acids long. V was pared by 0 bases and J by 7 bases, with 13 bases between. Per germline, CDR1 MNHEY and CDR2 SVGAGI. The CDR3, as DNA: TGTGCCAGCAGTTACTCGATCAGCAGGGAAGAGCAGTACTTC. Protein product: CASSYSISREEQYF.

The DNA for the CDR3 is TGTGCCAGCAGCTTCCGGCGGGGGGGCGAAAGGTCCTACGAGCAGTACTTC. It is translated as CASSFRRGGERSYEQYF. The chain uses TRBV5-4 and TRBJ2-7, with 9 bases lining up with TRBD2. The CDR3 length is 17 residues. CDR1 is SGHNT, CDR2 YYREEE, per germline (reference sequence). J lost 1 base, V lost 2 bases, and 10 bases had no gene match.

The chain is built from TRBV19 and TRBJ1-1; 7 nucleotides align to TRBD1. The CDR3 contains 14 residues. Unmatched junction bases numbered 6, after V lost 4 bases and J lost 4 bases. The germline V gene encodes CDR1 LNHDA and CDR2 SQIVND (reference sequence). The CDR3 spells CASSRSTGITEAFF. The CDR3 nucleotides read TGTGCCAGTAGTAGGTCGACAGGGATCACTGAAGCTTTCTTT.

The chain carries TRBV6-1 and TRBJ1-1; 9 bases align to TRBD1. V lost 1 base, J lost 2 bases, and 11 bases stayed unmatched. This CDR3 contains 18 residues. Germline CDR1 MNHNS, CDR2 SASEGT. CDR3 nucleotide sequence: TGTGCCAGCAGTGAAGTTATAGGGACAGGGACCATTAACACTGAAGCTTTCTTT. Amino acid sequence: CASSEVIGTGTINTEAFF.

The chain combines TRBV10-1 with TRBJ2-2, with 9 bases that match TRBD2. Germline V gene lookup returns CDR1 WNHNN and CDR2 SYGVQD (reference sequence). Trimming took 5 bases from V and 7 from J; bases not matched to a gene: 8. The CDR3 consists of 15 residues. Here the CDR3 DNA reads TGCGCCAGCAGTCGGACTAGCGAGGATGTCGGGGAGCTGTTTTTT. Amino acids: CASSRTSEDVGELFF.

CDR3 bases: TGTGCCAGCAGCCCGCGACTAGTTTTAATCGACAATGAGCAGTTCTTC. Protein sequence: CASSPRLVLIDNEQFF. The chain links TRBV9 to TRBJ2-1, with D possibly matching TRBD2 (6 bases). V was cut by 4 bases and J by 5 bases, with 19 bases left in between. Germline CDR1 SGDLS, CDR2 YYNGEE. The CDR3 has 16 residues.

V is TRBV18 and J is TRBJ2-2; 10 bases agree with TRBD1. Germline V CDR1 and CDR2: KGHSH, LQKENI. This CDR3 comprises 15 residues. With 2 bases clipped from V and 6 bases from J, the junction kept 3 bases outside the gene matches. The CDR3 here is CASSPGTGVSGELFF. Written as DNA, the CDR3 is TGTGCCAGCTCACCAGGGACAGGGGTCTCCGGGGAGCTGTTTTTT.

The chain uses TRBV6-5 and TRBJ1-5; 7 nucleotides align to TRBD1. Germline CDR1 reads MNHEY; CDR2 reads SVGAGI. V dropped 7 bases and J dropped 2; count of bases not matched to a gene: 8. The CDR3 sequence is 15 residues long. CDR3: CASTPLTGGNQPQHF. Here the CDR3 DNA reads TGTGCCAGCACCCCGTTAACAGGGGGCAATCAGCCCCAGCATTTT.

The chain is built from TRBV2 and TRBJ2-7, with TRBD2 matching over 7 bases. This CDR3 comprises 12 residues. The junction had 1 base not matched to a gene; V was cut back by 6 bases and J by 2 bases. CDR1 is SNHLY, CDR2 FYNNEI, per germline. CDR3 residues: CASSLAAYEQYF. CDR3 in DNA: TGTGCCAGCAGCCTAGCGGCCTACGAGCAGTACTTC.

The count of this clone is one. The rearrangement joins TRBV27 to TRBJ1-2; D is possibly TRBD1 (5 bases). Trimming shortened V by 3 bases and J by 4 bases, and 9 bases separated the two germline ends. CDR3 length: 13 amino acids. Germline loops: CDR1 MNHEY, CDR2 SMNVEV (reference sequence). The DNA for the CDR3 is TGTGCCAGCAGTTTGGGGCAGTCCTATGGCTACACCTTC. Translating gives CASSLGQSYGYTF.

V is TRBV27 and J is TRBJ2-7; TRBD2 might be the D (7 bases). With 5 bases removed from V and 0 bases from J, the gap between germline ends came to 17 bases. This CDR3 has 16 residues. Germline CDR1 MNHEY, CDR2 SMNVEV (reference sequence). In nucleotides, the CDR3 is TGTGCCAGCAGTCCCGGCGGGGGCCGCATCTCCTACGAGCAGTACTTC. Amino acids: CASSPGGGRISYEQYF.

The genes are TRBV9 and TRBJ1-3, with D perhaps TRBD1 (5 bases). The CDR3 loop spans 15 amino acids. CDR1 and CDR2 (germline): SGDLS, YYNGEE. The V end lost 0 bases, the J end lost 0 bases, and 7 bases lay between the germline ends. The CDR3, as DNA: TGTGCCAGCAGCGTAGTGGGGGGCTCTGGAAACACCATATATTTT. This encodes CASSVVGGSGNTIYF.

This chain links TRBV5-1 with TRBJ2-3; D unclear. The CDR3 extends over 12 amino acids. In germline, CDR1 is SGHRS, CDR2 YFSETQ. The germline V and J ends were trimmed by 0 bases and 6 bases, with 5 bases remaining between them. CDR3 sequence reads: CASSLARDTQYF. The DNA for the CDR3 is TGCGCCAGCAGCTTGGCTAGGGATACGCAGTATTTT.

V and J are TRBV5-1 and TRBJ2-7, with TRBD1 matching over 8 bases. V was clipped by 4 bases and J by 5 bases; unmatched bases: 8. CDR1 is SGHRS and CDR2 is YFSETQ in the germline V gene. The CDR3 sequence is 14 residues long. The CDR3 here is CASSPGQGPNEQYF. Here the CDR3 DNA reads TGCGCCAGCAGCCCCGGACAGGGTCCCAACGAGCAGTACTTC. The whole variable domain, remainder taken from reference TRBV5-1 and TRBJ2-7, is KAGVTQTPRYLIKTRGQQVTLSCSPISGHRSVSWYQQTPGQGLQFLFEYFSETQRNKGNFPGRFSGRQFSNSRSEMNVSTLELGDSALYLCASSPGQGPNEQYFGPGTRLTVT.

The genes are TRBV6-1 and TRBJ1-3; D is unclear. This CDR3 has 13 amino acids. V was shortened by 7 bases and J by 5 bases, with 12 bases between the two germline ends. Germline V lookup: CDR1 MNHNS, CDR2 SASEGT. This CDR3 reads CASNLELRNTIYF. The CDR3, as DNA: TGTGCCAGCAATTTAGAATTGAGAAACACCATATATTTT.

This clone has a single count. The J gene is TRBJ2-1, the V gene TRBV5-5; 9 bases map to TRBD1. The CDR3 loop spans 15 amino acids. The V and J ends lost 4 bases and 6 bases, in that order; junction bases with no gene match: 8. CDR1 is SGHKS, CDR2 YYEKEE, per germline (reference sequence). CDR3 sequence reads: CASSGDRARGNEQFF. As DNA, the CDR3 is TGTGCCAGCAGCGGGGACAGGGCACGCGGCAATGAGCAGTTCTTC.

V and J are TRBV11-2 and TRBJ2-7; 7 positions match TRBD1. From germline, CDR1 is SGHAT and CDR2 FQNNGV. The V and J ends lost 5 bases and 0 bases, in that order; junction bases with no gene match: 7. The CDR3 length is 15 residues. The CDR3 DNA follows: TGTGCCAGCAGCCTAAACCGGGACAGCTCCTACGAGCAGTACTTC. It is translated as CASSLNRDSSYEQYF.

This clone has a single count. The rearrangement uses TRBV29-1 and TRBJ2-5, with D perhaps TRBD1 (6 bases). V was pared by 7 bases and J by 3 bases, with 12 bases between. This CDR3 has 12 amino acids. Germline V lookup: CDR1 SQVTM, CDR2 ANQGSEA. The CDR3: CSASRQEETQYF. CDR3 nucleotides: TGCAGCGCCTCAAGACAGGAAGAGACCCAGTACTTC. Together with reference TRBV29-1 and TRBJ2-5, the CDR3 gives the full variable domain: SAVISQKPSRDICQRGTSLTIQCQVDSQVTMMFWYRQQPGQSLTLIATANQGSEATYESGFVIDKFPISRPNLTFSTLTVSNMSPEDSSIYLCSASRQEETQYFGPGTRLLVL.

The chain is built from TRBV5-6 and TRBJ1-2, with D uncertain. Germline assignment: CDR1 SGHDT and CDR2 YYEEEE. The CDR3 sequence is 15 residues long. Trimming removed 1 base at V and 2 bases at J, with 12 bases between. The CDR3 nucleotides are TGTGCCAGCAGCTTGATGGTCCAGGCGAACTATGGCTACACCTTC. It codes for CASSLMVQANYGYTF.

This chain joins TRBV9 and TRBJ2-3, with 9 nucleotides matching TRBD1. Germline lookup yields CDR1 SGDLS and CDR2 YYNGEE. The CDR3 is 16 residues long. Losses at the gene ends were 0 bases for V and 5 bases for J; bases not matched to a gene: 7. CDR3 sequence: CASSVDLTGGLDTQYF. The CDR3 bases are TGTGCCAGCAGCGTAGACCTGACAGGGGGACTAGATACGCAGTATTTT.